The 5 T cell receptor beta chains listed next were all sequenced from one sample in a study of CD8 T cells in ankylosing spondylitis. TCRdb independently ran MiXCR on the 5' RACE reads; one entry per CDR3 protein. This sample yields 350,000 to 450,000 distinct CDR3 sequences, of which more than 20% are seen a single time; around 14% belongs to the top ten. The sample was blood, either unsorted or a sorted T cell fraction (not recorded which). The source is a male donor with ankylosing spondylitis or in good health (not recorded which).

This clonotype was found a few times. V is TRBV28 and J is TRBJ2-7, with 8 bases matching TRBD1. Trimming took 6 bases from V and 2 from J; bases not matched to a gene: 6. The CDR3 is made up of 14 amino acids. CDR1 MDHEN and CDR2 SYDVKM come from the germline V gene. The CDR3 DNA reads TGTGCCAGCAGACAACCGGGACAGGCCTACGAGCAGTACTTC. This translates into CASRQPGQAYEQYF.

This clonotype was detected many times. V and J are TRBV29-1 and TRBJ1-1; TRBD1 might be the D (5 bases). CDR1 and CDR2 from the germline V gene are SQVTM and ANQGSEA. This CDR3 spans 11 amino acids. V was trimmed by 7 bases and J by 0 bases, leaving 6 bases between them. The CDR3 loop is CSGQLNTEAFF. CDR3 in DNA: TGCAGCGGACAGTTGAACACTGAAGCTTTCTTT.

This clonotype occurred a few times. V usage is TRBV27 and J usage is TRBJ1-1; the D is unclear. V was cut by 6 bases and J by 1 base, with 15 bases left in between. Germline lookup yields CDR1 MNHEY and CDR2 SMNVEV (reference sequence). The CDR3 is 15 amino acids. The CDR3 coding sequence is TGTGCCAGCAGCATAGGTGGTACCCGGAACACTGAAGCTTTCTTT. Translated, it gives CASSIGGTRNTEAFF.

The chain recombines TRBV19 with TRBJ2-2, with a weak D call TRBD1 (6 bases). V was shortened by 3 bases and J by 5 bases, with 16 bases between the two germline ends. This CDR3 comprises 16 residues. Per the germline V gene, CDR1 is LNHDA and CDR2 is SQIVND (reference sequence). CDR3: CASSMTGDAATGELFF. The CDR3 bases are TGTGCCAGTAGTATGACAGGTGACGCGGCTACCGGGGAGCTGTTTTTT.

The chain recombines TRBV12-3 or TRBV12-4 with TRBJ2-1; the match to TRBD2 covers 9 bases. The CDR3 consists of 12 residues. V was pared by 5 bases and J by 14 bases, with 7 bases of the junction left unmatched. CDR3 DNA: TGTGCCAGCAGTCCGAGCGGGGGGCAAAAGTTCTTC. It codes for CASSPSGGQKFF.